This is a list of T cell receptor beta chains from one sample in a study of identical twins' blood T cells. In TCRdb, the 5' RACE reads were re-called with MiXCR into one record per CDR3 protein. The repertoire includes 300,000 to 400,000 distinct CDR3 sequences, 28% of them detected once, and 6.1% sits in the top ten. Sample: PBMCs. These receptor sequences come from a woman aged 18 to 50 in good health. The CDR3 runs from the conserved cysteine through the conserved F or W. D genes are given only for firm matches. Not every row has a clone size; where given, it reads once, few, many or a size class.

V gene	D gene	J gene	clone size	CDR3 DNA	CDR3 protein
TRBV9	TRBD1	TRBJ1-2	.	TGTGCCAGCAGCGTAGGACAGGGGGCGCGTGGCTACACCTTC	CASSVGQGARGYTF
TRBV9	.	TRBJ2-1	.	TGTGCCAGCAGCGAGGAACTAGACTGGGGGTCCAATGAGCAGTTCTTC	CASSEELDWGSNEQFF
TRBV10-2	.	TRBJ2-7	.	TGCGCCAGCAGGAGATCCTACGAGCAGTACTTC	CASRRSYEQYF
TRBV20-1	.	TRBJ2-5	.	TGCAGTGCTAGACCGGACGGAGAGTACCAAGAGACCCAGTACTTC	CSARPDGEYQETQYF
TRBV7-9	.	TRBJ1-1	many	TGTGCCAGCAGCTTAATAATGAACACTGAAGCTTTCTTT	CASSLIMNTEAFF
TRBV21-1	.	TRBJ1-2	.	TGTGCCAGCACCACCGAACCCCGCTATGGCTACACCTTC	CASTTEPRYGYTF
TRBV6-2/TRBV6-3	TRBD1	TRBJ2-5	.	TGTGCCAGCAGTTACTCGGTCGGGACAGGAGACGAGACCCAGTACTTC	CASSYSVGTGDETQYF
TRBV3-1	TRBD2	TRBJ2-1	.	TGTGCCAGCAGCCGTACTCTAGCGGGGCCCTACAATGAGCAGTTCTTC	CASSRTLAGPYNEQFF
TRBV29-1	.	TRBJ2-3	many	TGCAGCGTGACTAGCACAGATACGCAGTATTTT	CSVTSTDTQYF
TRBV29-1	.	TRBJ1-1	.	TGCAGCGCTGGTAGAGCGGAGCCGACTGAAGCTTTCTTT	CSAGRAEPTEAFF
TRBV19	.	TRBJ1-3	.	TGTGCCAGTAGTATAGAAGCGTACTCTGGAAACACCATATATTTT	CASSIEAYSGNTIYF
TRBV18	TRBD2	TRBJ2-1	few	TGTGCCAGCTCATACCTAGCGGACGGCCTCAATGAGCAGTTCTTC	CASSYLADGLNEQFF
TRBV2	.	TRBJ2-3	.	TGTGCCAGCAGTGCCGGGCCCTTAGTAACGCAGTATTTT	CASSAGPLVTQYF
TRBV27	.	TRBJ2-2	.	TGTGCCAGCAGTTTTGTGGGAATCGGGGAGCTGTTTTTT	CASSFVGIGELFF